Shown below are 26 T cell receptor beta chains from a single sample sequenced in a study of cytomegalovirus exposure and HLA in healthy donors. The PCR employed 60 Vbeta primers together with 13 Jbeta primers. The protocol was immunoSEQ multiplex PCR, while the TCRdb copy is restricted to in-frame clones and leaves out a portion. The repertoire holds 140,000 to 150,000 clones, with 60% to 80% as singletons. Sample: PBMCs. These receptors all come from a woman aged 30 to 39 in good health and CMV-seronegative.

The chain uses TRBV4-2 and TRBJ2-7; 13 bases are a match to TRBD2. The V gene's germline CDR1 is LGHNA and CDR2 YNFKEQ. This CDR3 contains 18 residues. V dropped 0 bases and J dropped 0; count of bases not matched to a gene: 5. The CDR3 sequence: CASSQEGTSGVLSYEQYF. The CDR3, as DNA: TGTGCCAGCAGCCAAGAAGGGACTAGCGGGGTCCTCTCCTACGAGCAGTACTTC.

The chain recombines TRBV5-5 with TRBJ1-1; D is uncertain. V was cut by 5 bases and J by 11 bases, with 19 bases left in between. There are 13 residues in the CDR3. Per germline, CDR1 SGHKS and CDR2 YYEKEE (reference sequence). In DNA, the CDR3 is TGTGCCAGCAGTTCTGACCCCATTCTGGAGGCTTTCTTT. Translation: CASSSDPILEAFF.

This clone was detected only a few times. CDR3 sequence: CASSHRTGYRETQYF. The CDR3 DNA reads TGCGCCAGCTCACACCGGACAGGGTACAGGGAGACCCAGTACTTC. The gene calls are TRBV10-1 and TRBJ2-5, with 8 bases that match TRBD1. Germline lookup yields CDR1 WNHNN and CDR2 SYGVQD (reference sequence). V shed 8 bases and J 5 bases; nucleotides not matched to a gene: 13. The CDR3 is made up of 15 amino acids.

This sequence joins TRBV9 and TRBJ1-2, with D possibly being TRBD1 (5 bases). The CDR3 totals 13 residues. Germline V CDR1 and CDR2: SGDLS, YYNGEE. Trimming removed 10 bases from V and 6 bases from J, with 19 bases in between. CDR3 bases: TGTGCCTCTCGTGGGGTCGGGGGGGATGGCTACACCTTC. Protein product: CASRGVGGDGYTF. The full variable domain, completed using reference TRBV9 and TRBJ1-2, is DSGVTQTPKHLITATGQRVTLRCSPRSGDLSVYWYQQSLDQGLQFLIQYYNGEERAKGNILERFSAQQFPDLHSELNLSSLELGDSALYFCASRGVGGDGYTFGSGTRLTVV.

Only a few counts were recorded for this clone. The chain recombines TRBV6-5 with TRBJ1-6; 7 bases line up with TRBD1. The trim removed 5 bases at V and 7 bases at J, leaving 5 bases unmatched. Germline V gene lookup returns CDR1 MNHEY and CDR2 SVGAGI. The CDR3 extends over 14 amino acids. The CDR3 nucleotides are TGTGCCAGCAGTCCCGGGACAGAGAATTCACCCCTCCACTTT. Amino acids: CASSPGTENSPLHF.

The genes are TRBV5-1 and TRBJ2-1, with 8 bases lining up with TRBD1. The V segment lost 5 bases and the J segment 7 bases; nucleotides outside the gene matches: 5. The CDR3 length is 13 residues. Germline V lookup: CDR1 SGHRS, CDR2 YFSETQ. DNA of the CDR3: TGCGCCAGCAGTTGGACAGGGATTAATGAGCAGTTCTTC. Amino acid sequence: CASSWTGINEQFF. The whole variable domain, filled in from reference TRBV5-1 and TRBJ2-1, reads KAGVTQTPRYLIKTRGQQVTLSCSPISGHRSVSWYQQTPGQGLQFLFEYFSETQRNKGNFPGRFSGRQFSNSRSEMNVSTLELGDSALYLCASSWTGINEQFFGPGTRLTVL.

CDR3: CASSLGFQGPLENTEAFF. In nucleotides, the CDR3 is TGTGCCAGCAGCTTAGGGTTTCAGGGTCCCCTCGAGAACACTGAAGCTTTCTTT. The chain joins TRBV7-8 to TRBJ1-1; TRBD1 is a possible D gene (5 bases). The CDR3 spans 18 residues. Germline lookup yields CDR1 SGHVS and CDR2 FQNEAQ. V was cut by 1 base and J by 1 base, with 19 bases left in between.

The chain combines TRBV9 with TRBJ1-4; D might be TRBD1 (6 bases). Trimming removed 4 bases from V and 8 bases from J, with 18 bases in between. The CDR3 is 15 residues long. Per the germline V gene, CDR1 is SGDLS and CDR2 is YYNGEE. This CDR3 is CASSPGTLMWEKLFF. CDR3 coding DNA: TGTGCCAGCAGCCCCGGGACACTAATGTGGGAAAAACTGTTTTTT.

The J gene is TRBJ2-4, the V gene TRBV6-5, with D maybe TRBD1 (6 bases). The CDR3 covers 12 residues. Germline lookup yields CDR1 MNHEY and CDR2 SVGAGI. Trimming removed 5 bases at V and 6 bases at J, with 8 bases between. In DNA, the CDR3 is TGTGCCAGCAGTCCACAGGGAAACATTCAGTACTTC. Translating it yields CASSPQGNIQYF.

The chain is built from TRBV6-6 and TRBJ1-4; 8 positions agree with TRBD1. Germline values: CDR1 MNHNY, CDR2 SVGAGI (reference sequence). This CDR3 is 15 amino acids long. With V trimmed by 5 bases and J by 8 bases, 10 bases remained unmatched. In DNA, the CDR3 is TGTGCCAGCAGTAAACGACAGGGGAGGAACGAAAAACTGTTTTTT. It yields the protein CASSKRQGRNEKLFF.

The CDR3, as DNA: TGCGCCAGCAGCTATGGACAGGGGACGACTAACTATGGCTACACCTTC. Its translation: CASSYGQGTTNYGYTF. The V gene is TRBV5-1, the J gene TRBJ1-2, with 9 bases aligning to TRBD1. Germline CDR1 SGHRS, CDR2 YFSETQ. The junction had 6 bases not matched to a gene; V was cut back by 3 bases and J by 0 bases. This CDR3 spans 16 amino acids.

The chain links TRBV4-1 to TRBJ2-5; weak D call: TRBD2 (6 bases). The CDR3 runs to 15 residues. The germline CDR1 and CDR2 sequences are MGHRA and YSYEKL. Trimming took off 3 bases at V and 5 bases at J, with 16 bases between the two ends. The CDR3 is CASSQVGTPAETQYF. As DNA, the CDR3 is TGCGCCAGCAGCCAGGTCGGGACTCCCGCGGAGACCCAGTACTTC.

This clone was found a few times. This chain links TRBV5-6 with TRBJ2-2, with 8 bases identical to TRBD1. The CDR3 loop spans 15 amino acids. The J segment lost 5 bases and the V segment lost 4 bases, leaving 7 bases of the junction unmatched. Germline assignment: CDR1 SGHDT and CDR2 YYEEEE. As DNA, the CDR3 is TGTGCCAGCAGCCGTTGGACAGGGAGGACCGGGGAGCTGTTTTTT. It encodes CASSRWTGRTGELFF.

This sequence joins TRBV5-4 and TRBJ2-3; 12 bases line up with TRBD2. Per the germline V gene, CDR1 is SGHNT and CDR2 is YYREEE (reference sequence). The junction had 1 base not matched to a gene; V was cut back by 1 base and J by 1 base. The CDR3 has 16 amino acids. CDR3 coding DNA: TGTGCCAGCAGCTTGCGACTAGCGGGGGGCACAGATACGCAGTATTTT. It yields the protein CASSLRLAGGTDTQYF.

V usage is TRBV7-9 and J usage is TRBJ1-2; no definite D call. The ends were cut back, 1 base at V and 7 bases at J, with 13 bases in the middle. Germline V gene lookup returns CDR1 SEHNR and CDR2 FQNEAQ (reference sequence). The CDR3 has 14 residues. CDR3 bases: TGTGCCAGCAGCTTAGATGTATCCAGGTTTGGCTACACCTTC. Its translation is CASSLDVSRFGYTF.

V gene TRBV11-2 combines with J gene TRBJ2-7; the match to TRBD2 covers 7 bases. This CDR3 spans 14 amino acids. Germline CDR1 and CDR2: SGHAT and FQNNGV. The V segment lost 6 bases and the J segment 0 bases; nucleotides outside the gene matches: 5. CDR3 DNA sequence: TGTGCCAGCAGGAATAGCGGGCACTCCTACGAGCAGTACTTC. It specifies CASRNSGHSYEQYF.

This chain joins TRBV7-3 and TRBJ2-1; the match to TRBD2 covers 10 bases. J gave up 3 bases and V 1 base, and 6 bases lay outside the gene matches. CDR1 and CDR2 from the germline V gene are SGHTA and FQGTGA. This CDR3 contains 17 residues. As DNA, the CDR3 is TGTGCCAGCAGCTTAAGGCCCGGGACTAGCGACTACAATGAGCAGTTCTTC. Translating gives CASSLRPGTSDYNEQFF.

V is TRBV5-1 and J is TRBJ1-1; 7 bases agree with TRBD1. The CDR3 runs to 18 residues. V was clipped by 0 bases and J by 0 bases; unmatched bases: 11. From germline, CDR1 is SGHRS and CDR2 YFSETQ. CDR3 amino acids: CASSLGGGRTGLNTEAFF. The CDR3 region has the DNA TGCGCCAGCAGCTTGGGAGGGGGGAGGACAGGCTTGAACACTGAAGCTTTCTTT.

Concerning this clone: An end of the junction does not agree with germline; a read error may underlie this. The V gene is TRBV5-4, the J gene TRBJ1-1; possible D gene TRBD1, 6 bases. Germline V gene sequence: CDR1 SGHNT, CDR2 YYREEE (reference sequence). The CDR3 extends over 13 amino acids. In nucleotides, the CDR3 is TGTGCCAGCAGTTTGGACAGCCCCACTGAAGCTTTCTTT. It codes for CASSLDSPTEAFF.

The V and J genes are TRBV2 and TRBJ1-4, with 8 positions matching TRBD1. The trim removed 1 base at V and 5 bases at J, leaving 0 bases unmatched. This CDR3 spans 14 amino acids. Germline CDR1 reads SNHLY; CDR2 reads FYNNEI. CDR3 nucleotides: TGTGCCAGCAGTGAAGACAGGGGGAATGAAAAACTGTTTTTT. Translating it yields CASSEDRGNEKLFF. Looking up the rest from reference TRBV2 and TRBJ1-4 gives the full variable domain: EPEVTQTPSHQVTQMGQEVILRCVPISNHLYFYWYRQILGQKVEFLVSFYNNEISEKSEIFDDQFSVERPDGSNFTLKIRSTKLEDSAMYFCASSEDRGNEKLFFGSGTQLSVL.

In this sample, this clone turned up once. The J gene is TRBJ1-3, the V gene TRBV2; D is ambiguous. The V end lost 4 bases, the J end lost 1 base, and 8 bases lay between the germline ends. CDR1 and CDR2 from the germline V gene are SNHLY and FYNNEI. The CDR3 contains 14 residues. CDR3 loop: CASSGMASGNTIYF. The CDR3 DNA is TGTGCCAGCAGTGGTATGGCTTCTGGAAACACCATATATTTT.

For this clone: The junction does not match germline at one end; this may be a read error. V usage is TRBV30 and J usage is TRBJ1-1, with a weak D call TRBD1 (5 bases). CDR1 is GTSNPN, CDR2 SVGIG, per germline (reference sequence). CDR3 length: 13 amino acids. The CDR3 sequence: CAWVRGGNAEAFF. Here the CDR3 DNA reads TGTGCCTGGGTTCGGGGCGGGAACGCTGAAGCTTTCTTT. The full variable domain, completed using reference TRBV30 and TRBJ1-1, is SQTIHQWPATLVQPVGSPLSLECTVEGTSNPNLYWYRQAAGRGLQLLFYSVGIGQISSEVPQNLSASRPQDRQFILSSKKLLLSDSGFYLCAWVRGGNAEAFFGQGTRLTVV.

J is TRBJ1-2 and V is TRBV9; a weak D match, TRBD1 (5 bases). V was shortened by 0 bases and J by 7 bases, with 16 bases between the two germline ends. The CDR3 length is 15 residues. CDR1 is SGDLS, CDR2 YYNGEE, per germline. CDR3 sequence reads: CASSVADSPLSGYTF. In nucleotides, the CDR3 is TGTGCCAGCAGCGTAGCAGACAGCCCCCTGAGTGGCTACACCTTC.

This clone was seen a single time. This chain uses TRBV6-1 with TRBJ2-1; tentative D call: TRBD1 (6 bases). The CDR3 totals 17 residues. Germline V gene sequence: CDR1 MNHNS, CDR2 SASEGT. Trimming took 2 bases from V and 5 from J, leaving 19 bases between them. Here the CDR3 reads CASSEWAQGQPDNEQFF. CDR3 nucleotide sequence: TGTGCCAGCAGTGAATGGGCGCAGGGACAACCTGACAATGAGCAGTTCTTC.

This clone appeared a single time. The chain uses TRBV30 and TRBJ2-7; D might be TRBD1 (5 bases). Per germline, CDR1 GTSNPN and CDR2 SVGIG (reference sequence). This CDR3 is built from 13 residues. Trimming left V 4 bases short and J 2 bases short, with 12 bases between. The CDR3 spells CAWIKGNTYEQYF. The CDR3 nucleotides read TGTGCCTGGATCAAGGGGAATACCTACGAGCAGTACTTC. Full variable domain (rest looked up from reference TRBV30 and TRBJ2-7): SQTIHQWPATLVQPVGSPLSLECTVEGTSNPNLYWYRQAAGRGLQLLFYSVGIGQISSEVPQNLSASRPQDRQFILSSKKLLLSDSGFYLCAWIKGNTYEQYFGPGTRLTVT.

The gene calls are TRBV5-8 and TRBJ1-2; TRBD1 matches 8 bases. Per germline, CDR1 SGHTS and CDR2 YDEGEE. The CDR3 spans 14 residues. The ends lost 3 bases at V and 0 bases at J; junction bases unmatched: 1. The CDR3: CASSWTGTNYGYTF. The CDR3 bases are TGTGCCAGCAGCTGGACAGGGACTAACTATGGCTACACCTTC.